The 8 T cell receptor beta chains below come from one sample, sequenced in a study of beta chain features in type 1 diabetes. Study-wide results and limits: Among all four CD4+ subsets, Type 1 diabetes patients had TCRB CDR3s that were moderately but significantly shorter.

Expressed TCRB transcripts got sequenced, as all isolated RNA was reverse transcribed. Sequenced by immunoSEQ multiplex PCR; TCRdb stores in-frame clones only, minus some. Among around 300,000 clones listed, over 12% were seen once. These receptors' targets are unknown. The material sequenced was naive CD4+ T cells from blood. The receptors derive from a man aged 18 to 29 with type 1 diabetes.

This clone has only a few counts. V usage is TRBV30 and J usage is TRBJ1-1, with 9 bases matching TRBD1. CDR3 length: 14 residues. CDR1 and CDR2 from the germline V gene are GTSNPN and SVGIG (reference sequence). V was pared by 1 base and J by 3 bases, with 3 bases of the junction left unmatched. The CDR3 DNA reads TGTGCCTGGAGTGGGGGACAGGGCCACACTGAAGCTTTCTTT. Translated, it gives CAWSGGQGHTEAFF.

This clone has just a few counts. The chain joins TRBV7-2 to TRBJ2-1, with D maybe TRBD2 (5 bases). V gave up 5 bases and J gave up 3 bases, with 14 bases separating them. CDR3 length: 15 residues. The germline CDR1 and CDR2 sequences are SGHTA and FQGNSA. CDR3 loop: CASSLSGFYYNEQFF. The CDR3 DNA reads TGTGCCAGCAGCCTAAGCGGTTTCTACTACAATGAGCAGTTCTTC.

The chain combines TRBV5-4 with TRBJ1-1, with TRBD1 identical over 7 bases. With 2 bases clipped from V and 4 bases from J, the junction kept 2 bases outside the gene matches. The CDR3 consists of 13 residues. Germline V gives CDR1 SGHNT, CDR2 YYREEE (reference sequence). The CDR3 reads CASSLQGTTEAFF. CDR3 coding DNA: TGTGCCAGCAGCTTACAGGGGACCACTGAAGCTTTCTTT.

In its sample, this clone was seen a few times. The same CDR3 can be traced to other DNA sequences in this sample. V gene TRBV28 combines with J gene TRBJ1-2; D gene uncertain. Germline CDR1 reads MDHEN; CDR2 reads SYDVKM. CDR3 length: 13 amino acids. V lost 2 bases, J lost 2 bases, and 6 bases lay in between. CDR3 residues: CASSLGQNYGYTF. In DNA, the CDR3 is TGTGCCAGCAGTTTAGGGCAGAACTATGGCTACACCTTC.

This sequence joins TRBV5-6 and TRBJ2-3; possible D gene TRBD1, 6 bases. The CDR3 runs 15 residues. The V end was cut by 1 base, the J end by 5 bases, with 14 bases between. The germline CDR1 and CDR2 sequences are SGHDT and YYEEEE. CDR3 coding DNA: TGTGCCAGCAGCTTGATCAGGGGCCTCATAGATACGCAGTATTTT. Protein product: CASSLIRGLIDTQYF. Looking up the rest from reference TRBV5-6 and TRBJ2-3 gives the full variable domain: DAGVTQSPTHLIKTRGQQVTLRCSPKSGHDTVSWYQQALGQGPQFIFQYYEEEERQRGNFPDRFSGHQFPNYSSELNVNALLLGDSALYLCASSLIRGLIDTQYFGPGTRLTVL.

The chain uses TRBV11-2 and TRBJ2-7; 12 bases agree with TRBD2. V shed 5 bases, J shed 2 bases, and the junction held 7 bases outside the gene matches. The CDR3 is 16 residues long. Germline V gives CDR1 SGHAT, CDR2 FQNNGV. CDR3 in amino acids: CASSGRTSGTPYEQYF. The CDR3 bases are TGTGCCAGCAGCGGACGGACTAGCGGGACTCCCTACGAGCAGTACTTC.

This sequence joins TRBV5-1 and TRBJ2-2, with no clear D. The V gene's germline CDR1 is SGHRS and CDR2 YFSETQ. This CDR3 is built from 16 residues. V was shortened by 1 base and J by 5 bases, with 15 bases between the two germline ends. The CDR3 loop is CASSLRALLYTGELFF. CDR3 coding DNA: TGCGCCAGCAGCTTGAGAGCCCTTTTGTATACCGGGGAGCTGTTTTTT.

In its sample, this clone was seen a few times. This chain connects TRBV30 to TRBJ2-5, with D perhaps matching TRBD2 (5 bases). The J call may not be correct, given that the DNA end is closer to TRBJ2-7. The CDR3 loop spans 12 amino acids. Germline V gene sequence: CDR1 GTSNPN, CDR2 SVGIG (reference sequence). CDR3 region: CAWKSGYYEQYF. CDR3 DNA: TGTGCCTGGAAGAGCGGTTACTACGAGCAGTACTTC.